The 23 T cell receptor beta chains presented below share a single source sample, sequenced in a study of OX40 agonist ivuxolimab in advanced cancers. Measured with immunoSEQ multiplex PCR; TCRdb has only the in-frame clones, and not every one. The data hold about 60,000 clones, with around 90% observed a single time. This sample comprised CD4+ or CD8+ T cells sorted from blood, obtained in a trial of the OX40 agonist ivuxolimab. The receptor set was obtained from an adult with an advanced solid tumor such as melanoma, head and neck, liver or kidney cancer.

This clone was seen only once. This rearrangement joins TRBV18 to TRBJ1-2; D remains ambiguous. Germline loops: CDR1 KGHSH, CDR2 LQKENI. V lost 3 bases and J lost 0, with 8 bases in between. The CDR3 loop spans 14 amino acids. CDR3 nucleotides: TGTGCCAGCTCACCGGGGAACACTAACTATGGCTACACCTTC. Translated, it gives CASSPGNTNYGYTF. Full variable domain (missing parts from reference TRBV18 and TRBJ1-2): NAGVMQNPRHLVRRRGQEARLRCSPMKGHSHVYWYRQLPEEGLKFMVYLQKENIIDESGMPKERFSAEFPKEGPSILRIQQVVRGDSAAYFCASSPGNTNYGYTFGSGTRLTVV.

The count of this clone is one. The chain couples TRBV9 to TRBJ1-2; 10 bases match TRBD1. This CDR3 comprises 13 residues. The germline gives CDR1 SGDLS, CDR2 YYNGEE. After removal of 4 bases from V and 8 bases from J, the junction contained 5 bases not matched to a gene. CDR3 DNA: TGTGCCAGCAGCCGACAGGGGGCGGAGGGCTACACCTTC. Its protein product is CASSRQGAEGYTF.

The CDR3: CASRYRSSSRGSEQFF. The CDR3 nucleotides read TGTGCCAGCAGGTACAGAAGTAGTAGCAGGGGTAGTGAGCAGTTCTTC. J is TRBJ2-1 and V is TRBV6-5; D is perhaps TRBD1 (6 bases). Germline CDR1 and CDR2: MNHEY and SVGAGI. The CDR3 loop spans 16 amino acids. Between the trimmed V and J ends, which lost 6 bases and 9 bases, there was a span of 24 bases.

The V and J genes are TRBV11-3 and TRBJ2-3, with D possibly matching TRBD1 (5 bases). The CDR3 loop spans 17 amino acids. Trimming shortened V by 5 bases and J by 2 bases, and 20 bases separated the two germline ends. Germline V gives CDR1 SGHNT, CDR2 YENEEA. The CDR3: CASSATPPGIATDTQYF. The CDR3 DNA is TGTGCCAGCAGCGCCACACCACCAGGGATTGCCACAGATACGCAGTATTTT.

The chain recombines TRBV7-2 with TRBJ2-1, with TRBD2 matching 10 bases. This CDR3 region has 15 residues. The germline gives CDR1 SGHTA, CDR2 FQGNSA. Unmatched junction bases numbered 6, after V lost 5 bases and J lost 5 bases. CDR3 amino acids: CASSVSGRRDNEQFF. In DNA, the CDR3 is TGTGCCAGCAGCGTTAGCGGGAGGCGAGACAATGAGCAGTTCTTC.

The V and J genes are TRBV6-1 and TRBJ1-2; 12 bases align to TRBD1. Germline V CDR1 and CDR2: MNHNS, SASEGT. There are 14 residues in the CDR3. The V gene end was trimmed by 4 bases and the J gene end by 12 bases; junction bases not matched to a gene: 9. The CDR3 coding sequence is TGTGCCAGCAGTGTCCCCGGGACAGGGGGCGGGAACACCTTC. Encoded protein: CASSVPGTGGGNTF.

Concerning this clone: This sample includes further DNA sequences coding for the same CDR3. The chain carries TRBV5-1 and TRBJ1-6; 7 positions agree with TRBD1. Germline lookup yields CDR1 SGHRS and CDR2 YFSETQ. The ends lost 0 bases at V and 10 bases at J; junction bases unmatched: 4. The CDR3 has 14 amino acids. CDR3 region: CASSLGQGGSPLHF. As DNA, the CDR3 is TGCGCCAGCAGCTTGGGACAGGGAGGATCACCCCTCCACTTT.

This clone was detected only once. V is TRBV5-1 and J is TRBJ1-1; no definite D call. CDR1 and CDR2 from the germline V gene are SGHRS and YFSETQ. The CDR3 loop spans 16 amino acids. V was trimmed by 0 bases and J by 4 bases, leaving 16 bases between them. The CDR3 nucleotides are TGCGCCAGCAGCTTGGGGGCCCACATCCTTAGCACTGAAGCTTTCTTT. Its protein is CASSLGAHILSTEAFF.

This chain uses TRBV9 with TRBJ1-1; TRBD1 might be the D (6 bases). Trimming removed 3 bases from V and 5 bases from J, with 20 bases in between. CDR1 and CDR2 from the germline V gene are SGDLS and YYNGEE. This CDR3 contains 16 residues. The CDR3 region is CASSAIPTGLVTEAFF. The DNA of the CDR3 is TGTGCCAGCAGCGCAATTCCGACAGGCCTTGTGACTGAAGCTTTCTTT.

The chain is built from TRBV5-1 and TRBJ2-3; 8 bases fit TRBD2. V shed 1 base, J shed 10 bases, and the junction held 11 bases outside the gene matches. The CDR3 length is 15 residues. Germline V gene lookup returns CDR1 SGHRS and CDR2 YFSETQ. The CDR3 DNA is TGCGCCAGCAGCTTGCCCGGGACTAGACGACGGGCGCAGTATTTT. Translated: CASSLPGTRRRAQYF.

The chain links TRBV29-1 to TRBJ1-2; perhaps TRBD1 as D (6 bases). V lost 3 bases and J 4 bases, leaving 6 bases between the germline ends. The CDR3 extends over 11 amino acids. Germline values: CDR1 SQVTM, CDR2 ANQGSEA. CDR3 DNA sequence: TGCAGCGTTGAGGGGGCCTATGGCTACACCTTC. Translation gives CSVEGAYGYTF.

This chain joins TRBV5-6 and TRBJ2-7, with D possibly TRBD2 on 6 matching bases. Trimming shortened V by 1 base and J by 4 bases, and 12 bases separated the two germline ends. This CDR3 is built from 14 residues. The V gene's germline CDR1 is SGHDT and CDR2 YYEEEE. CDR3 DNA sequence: TGTGCCAGCAGCTTGTCTTGGGCGGGATACGAGCAGTACTTC. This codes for CASSLSWAGYEQYF.

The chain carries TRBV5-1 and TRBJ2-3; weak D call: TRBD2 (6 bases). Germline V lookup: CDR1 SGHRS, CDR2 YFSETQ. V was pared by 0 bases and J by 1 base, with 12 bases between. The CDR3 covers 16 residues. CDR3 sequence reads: CASSLGTGAGTDTQYF. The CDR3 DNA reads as TGCGCCAGCAGCTTGGGAACGGGAGCTGGCACAGATACGCAGTATTTT.

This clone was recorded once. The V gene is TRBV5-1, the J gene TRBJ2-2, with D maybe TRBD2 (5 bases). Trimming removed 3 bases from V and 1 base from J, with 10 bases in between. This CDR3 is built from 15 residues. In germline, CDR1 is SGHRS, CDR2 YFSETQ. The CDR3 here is CASSWMGRNTGELFF. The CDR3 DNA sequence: TGCGCCAGCAGCTGGATGGGGAGGAACACCGGGGAGCTGTTTTTT.

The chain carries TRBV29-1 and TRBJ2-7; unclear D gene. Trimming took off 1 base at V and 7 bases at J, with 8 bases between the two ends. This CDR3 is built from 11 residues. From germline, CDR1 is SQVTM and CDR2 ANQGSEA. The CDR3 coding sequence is TGCAGCGTTGAAGTTGCCCTGGAGCAGTACTTC. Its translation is CSVEVALEQYF.

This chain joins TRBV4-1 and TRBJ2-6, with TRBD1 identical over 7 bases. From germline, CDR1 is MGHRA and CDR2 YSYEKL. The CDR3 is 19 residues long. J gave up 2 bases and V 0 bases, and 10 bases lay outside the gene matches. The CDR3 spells CASSQDPGSGGPGANVLTF. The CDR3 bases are TGCGCCAGCAGCCAAGATCCAGGTTCAGGGGGTCCTGGGGCCAACGTCCTGACTTTC.

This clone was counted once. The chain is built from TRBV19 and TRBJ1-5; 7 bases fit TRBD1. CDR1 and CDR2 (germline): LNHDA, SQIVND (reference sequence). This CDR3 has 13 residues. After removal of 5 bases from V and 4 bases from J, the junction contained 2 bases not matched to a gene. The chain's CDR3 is CASSEQGNQPQHF. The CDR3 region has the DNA TGTGCCAGTAGTGAACAGGGGAATCAGCCCCAGCATTTT.

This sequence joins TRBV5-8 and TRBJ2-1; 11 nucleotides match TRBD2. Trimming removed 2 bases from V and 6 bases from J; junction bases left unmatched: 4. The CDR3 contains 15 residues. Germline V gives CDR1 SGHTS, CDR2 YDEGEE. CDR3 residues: CASSFATSGTNEQFF. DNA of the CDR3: TGTGCCAGCAGCTTTGCGACTAGCGGGACCAATGAGCAGTTCTTC.

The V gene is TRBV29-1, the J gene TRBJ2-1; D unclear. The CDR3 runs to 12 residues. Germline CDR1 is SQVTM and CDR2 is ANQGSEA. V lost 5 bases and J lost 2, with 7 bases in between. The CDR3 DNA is TGCAGCGTTCTGCTTCCCTACAATGAGCAGTTCTTC. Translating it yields CSVLLPYNEQFF.

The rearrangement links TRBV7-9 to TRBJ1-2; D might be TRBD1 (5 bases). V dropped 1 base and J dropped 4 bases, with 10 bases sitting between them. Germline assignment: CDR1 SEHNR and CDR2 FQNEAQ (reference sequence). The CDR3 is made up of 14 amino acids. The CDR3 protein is CASSLDQGVYGYTF. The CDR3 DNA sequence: TGTGCCAGCAGCTTAGATCAGGGCGTCTATGGCTACACCTTC.

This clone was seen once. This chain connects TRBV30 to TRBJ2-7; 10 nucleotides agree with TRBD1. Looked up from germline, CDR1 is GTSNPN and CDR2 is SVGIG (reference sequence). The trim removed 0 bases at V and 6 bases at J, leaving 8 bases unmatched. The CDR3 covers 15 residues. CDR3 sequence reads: CAWSVLDRGLGEQYF. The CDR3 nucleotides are TGTGCCTGGAGTGTACTTGACAGGGGGCTCGGCGAGCAGTACTTC.

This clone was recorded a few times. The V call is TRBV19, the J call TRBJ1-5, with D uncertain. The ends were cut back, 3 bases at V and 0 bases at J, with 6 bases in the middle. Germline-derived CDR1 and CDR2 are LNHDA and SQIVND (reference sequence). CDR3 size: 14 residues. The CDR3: CASSIQSSNQPQHF. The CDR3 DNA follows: TGTGCCAGTAGTATCCAGTCTAGCAATCAGCCCCAGCATTTT.

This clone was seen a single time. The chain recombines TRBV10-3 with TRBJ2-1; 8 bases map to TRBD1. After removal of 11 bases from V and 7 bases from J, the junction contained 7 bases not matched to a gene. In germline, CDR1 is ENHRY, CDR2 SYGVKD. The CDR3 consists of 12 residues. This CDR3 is CASSGQGNEQFF. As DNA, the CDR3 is TGTGCCTCCTCCGGACAGGGAAATGAGCAGTTCTTC.